One sample yielded the 23 T cell receptor beta chains listed below, sequenced in a study of spatial heterogeneity in lung cancer. Study findings and constraints: Counts of expanded intratumoral alpha and beta TCRs tracked tumor mutation counts.

Via MiXCR, TCRdb re-called the 5' RACE reads, giving one row per CDR3 protein. In the table there are about 100,000 distinct CDR3 sequences, around 4.3% of which are singletons. No cognate antigen is known for these TCRs. Time point defined: sample taken at primary tumor resection. The source material was lung tumor tissue, sampled at surgery. The origin of the receptors is a male donor with early-stage non-small cell lung cancer.

The V and J genes are TRBV7-2 and TRBJ2-3; possible D gene TRBD1, 6 bases. Germline values: CDR1 SGHTA, CDR2 FQGNSA. CDR3 length: 15 residues. The V gene lost 5 bases and the J gene lost 1 base, with 13 bases spanning the gap. In DNA, the CDR3 is TGTGCCAGCAGCGACGACAGGCGTCGCACAGATACGCAGTATTTT. Its translation: CASSDDRRRTDTQYF.

The table lists this clonotype with many counts. V is TRBV4-1 and J is TRBJ2-7, with 11 bases identical to TRBD2. V gave up 4 bases and J gave up 4 bases; unmatched junction bases: 3. The CDR3 is 14 residues long. CDR1 is MGHRA, CDR2 YSYEKL, per germline. The CDR3 is CASSPGLAVYEQYF. CDR3 in DNA: TGCGCCAGCAGCCCGGGACTAGCGGTTTACGAGCAGTACTTC.

V is TRBV6-5 and J is TRBJ2-7; the D is unclear. There are 16 residues in the CDR3. Trimming removed 0 bases from V and 0 bases from J, with 12 bases in between. Germline lookup yields CDR1 MNHEY and CDR2 SVGAGI. The CDR3 protein is CASSYSSWRSSYEQYF. In nucleotides, the CDR3 is TGTGCCAGCAGTTACTCGTCGTGGCGGAGCTCCTACGAGCAGTACTTC.

This chain uses TRBV4-1 with TRBJ1-3; D not certain. CDR1 is MGHRA and CDR2 is YSYEKL in the germline V gene. The V gene lost 6 bases and the J gene lost 4 bases, with 13 bases spanning the gap. The CDR3 is made up of 14 amino acids. Written as DNA, the CDR3 is TGCGCCAGCAGGCTGGCACACTGGGGAAACACCATATATTTT. Its translation: CASRLAHWGNTIYF.

This clonotype was recorded many times. This chain uses TRBV5-1 with TRBJ1-1; D uncertain. The germline V gene encodes CDR1 SGHRS and CDR2 YFSETQ. The CDR3 covers 14 residues. Trimming took 1 base from V and 1 from J, leaving 8 bases between them. The CDR3 sequence: CASSLIPQNTEAFF. Written as DNA, the CDR3 is TGCGCCAGCAGCTTGATCCCCCAGAACACTGAAGCTTTCTTT.

Regarding this clonotype: A much larger clone is a single base away; this may be a read error. The chain joins TRBV5-6 to TRBJ2-7, with D possibly being TRBD2 (5 bases). Germline assignment: CDR1 SGHDT and CDR2 YYEEEE. With 4 bases removed from V and 4 bases from J, the gap between germline ends came to 15 bases. The CDR3 loop spans 14 amino acids. CDR3 region: CASSLSESGYEQYF. In nucleotides, the CDR3 is TGTGCCAGCAGCCTTAGCGAGAGTGGGTACGAGCAGTACTTC.

This clonotype was observed at least ten times. The chain uses TRBV6-5 and TRBJ2-7; TRBD1 aligns across 9 bases. The germline V gene has CDR1 MNHEY and CDR2 SVGAGI. This CDR3 region has 14 residues. The trim removed 5 bases at V and 5 bases at J, leaving 7 bases unmatched. The CDR3 coding sequence is TGTGCCAGCAGTACAGGGACAGGGAAGCACGAGCAGTACTTC. Residues: CASSTGTGKHEQYF.

The table lists this clonotype with many counts. Here the CDR3 DNA reads TGTGCCAGTGCTAGACAGTCTTACACCGGGGAGCTGTTTTTT. Its protein is CASARQSYTGELFF. The chain employs TRBV27 and TRBJ2-2; D perhaps matches TRBD1 (5 bases). In germline, CDR1 is MNHEY, CDR2 SMNVEV (reference sequence). This CDR3 has 14 amino acids. The ends were cut back, 9 bases at V and 3 bases at J, with 14 bases in the middle.

In this sample, this clonotype turned up many times. The CDR3 is CASSLAVTVHYGYTF. The CDR3 DNA follows: TGTGCCAGCAGTTTAGCAGTGACAGTCCACTATGGCTACACCTTC. The chain is built from TRBV12-3 or TRBV12-4 and TRBJ1-2; possibly TRBD1 for D (5 bases). This CDR3 is 15 amino acids long. Trimming cost V 0 bases and J 3 bases, with 11 bases left between them.

This clonotype was recorded many times. The J gene is TRBJ2-3, the V gene TRBV11-1; D might be TRBD1 (5 bases). Trimming took off 2 bases at V and 11 bases at J, with 17 bases between the two ends. The CDR3 has 14 amino acids. From germline, CDR1 is SGHAT and CDR2 FQDESV (reference sequence). The CDR3 is CASSLIQGSSQQYF. In nucleotides, the CDR3 is TGTGCCAGCAGCTTAATTCAGGGTAGCTCTCAGCAGTATTTT. Supplemented by reference TRBV11-1 and TRBJ2-3, the full variable domain reads EAEVAQSPRYKITEKSQAVAFWCDPISGHATLYWYRQILGQGPELLVQFQDESVVDDSQLPKDRFSAERLKGVDSTLKIQPAELGDSAMYLCASSLIQGSSQQYFGPGTRLTVL.

At least ten counts were recorded for this clonotype. The chain employs TRBV28 and TRBJ2-4, with D perhaps matching TRBD2 (5 bases). The CDR3 spans 15 residues. Germline CDR1 and CDR2: MDHEN and SYDVKM. The V and J ends lost 10 bases and 0 bases respectively, with 16 bases between them. The CDR3 DNA reads as TGTGCCACCTCCTTTTTCGGGATAGCCAAAAACATTCAGTACTTC. Translating it yields CATSFFGIAKNIQYF.

CDR3 in amino acids: CASSYDSSRANVLTF. CDR3 DNA: TGTGCCAGCAGCTACGACAGTTCACGGGCCAACGTCCTGACTTTC. This chain uses TRBV11-1 with TRBJ2-6; D might be TRBD1 (5 bases). Germline V CDR1 and CDR2: SGHAT, FQDESV (reference sequence). The CDR3 consists of 15 residues. Trimming shortened V by 4 bases and J by 5 bases, and 12 bases separated the two germline ends.

This clonotype was found many times. V and J are TRBV6-5 and TRBJ1-5; 10 bases are shared with TRBD1. Germline trimming cut 5 bases from V and 3 bases from J; bases unmatched to any gene: 4. CDR1 and CDR2 from the germline V gene are MNHEY and SVGAGI. The CDR3 loop spans 15 amino acids. The CDR3 here is CASSRQGAPNQPQHF. The CDR3 DNA sequence: TGTGCCAGCAGTAGACAGGGGGCCCCCAATCAGCCCCAGCATTTT.

This clonotype was seen many times. CDR3 protein: CASSPTETYEQYF. Written as DNA, the CDR3 is TGTGCCAGCAGCCCCACGGAAACCTACGAGCAGTACTTC. The chain is built from TRBV4-2 and TRBJ2-7; D gene unclear. The CDR3 consists of 13 residues. Germline CDR1 reads LGHNA; CDR2 reads YNFKEQ. Trimming took 4 bases from V and 2 from J, leaving 9 bases between them.

This clonotype was recorded many times. The chain recombines TRBV5-6 with TRBJ2-2; D remains ambiguous. The CDR3 extends over 15 amino acids. V gave up 1 base and J gave up 4 bases, with 11 bases separating them. Germline V gene sequence: CDR1 SGHDT, CDR2 YYEEEE. CDR3 region: CASSLQAGATGELFF. CDR3 in DNA: TGTGCCAGCAGCTTGCAGGCAGGCGCCACCGGGGAGCTGTTTTTT.

This clonotype was counted ten times or more. The chain joins TRBV4-1 to TRBJ2-1; 15 bases fit TRBD2. There are 17 residues in the CDR3. J gave up 5 bases and V 1 base, and 3 bases lay outside the gene matches. CDR1 is MGHRA and CDR2 is YSYEKL in the germline V gene. The CDR3 sequence: CASSQGRTSGRDNEQFF. For the CDR3, the DNA is TGCGCCAGCAGCCAAGGTAGGACTAGCGGGAGGGACAATGAGCAGTTCTTC.

Many counts were recorded for this clonotype. The V call is TRBV5-1, the J call TRBJ2-3; D gene ambiguous. V dropped 8 bases and J dropped 6 bases, with 13 bases sitting between them. The CDR3 runs to 12 residues. Germline V gene sequence: CDR1 SGHRS, CDR2 YFSETQ. CDR3 sequence (DNA): TGCGCCAGATCCGCCCGGGCGGATACGCAGTATTTT. This encodes CARSARADTQYF.

In this sample, this clonotype turned up a few times. This chain links TRBV20-1 with TRBJ2-5, with TRBD1 identical over 8 bases. The germline gives CDR1 DFQATT, CDR2 SNEGSKA (reference sequence). V was pared by 0 bases and J by 7 bases, with 10 bases of the junction left unmatched. The CDR3 is 15 residues long. The DNA for the CDR3 is TGCAGTGCTAGAGATTTCGACAGGGGTCGGGGGACCCAGTACTTC. Protein product: CSARDFDRGRGTQYF.

A note on this clonotype: With a much larger clone just one base away, this may be a read error. Here the CDR3 reads CASSYQGRTGELFF. In DNA, the CDR3 is TGTGCCAGCAGCTACCAGGGGCGCACCGGGGAGCTGTTTTTT. This rearrangement joins TRBV5-5 to TRBJ2-2; possible D gene TRBD1, 6 bases. Trimming stripped 3 bases from V and 4 bases from J, with 10 bases between. CDR3 length: 14 residues. Germline loops: CDR1 SGHKS, CDR2 YYEKEE (reference sequence).

The sample holds many counts of this clonotype. The chain joins TRBV18 to TRBJ2-3; D may match TRBD1 or TRBD2 (5 bases each). This CDR3 is built from 14 residues. Trimming cost V 3 bases and J 3 bases, with 10 bases left between them. Germline V lookup: CDR1 KGHSH, CDR2 LQKENI. CDR3 region: CASSPGDGTDTQYF. CDR3 nucleotides: TGTGCCAGCTCACCGGGGGACGGAACAGATACGCAGTATTTT.

This clonotype has at least ten counts. The genes are TRBV12-3 or TRBV12-4 and TRBJ1-4; 7 bases are shared with TRBD1. CDR3 length: 15 amino acids. Trimming took 6 bases from V and 7 from J; bases not matched to a gene: 11. The CDR3 reads CASSPRQGGIEKLFF. For the CDR3, the DNA is TGTGCCAGCAGCCCAAGACAGGGTGGTATTGAAAAACTGTTTTTT.

This clonotype was counted ten times or more. This chain joins TRBV7-8 and TRBJ2-7, with 10 bases identical to TRBD2. J lost 5 bases, V lost 1 base, and 5 bases had no gene match. The germline V gene has CDR1 SGHVS and CDR2 FQNEAQ. The CDR3 contains 15 residues. For the CDR3, the DNA is TGTGCCAGCAGCTTAGTCCCTAGCGGGAGCGACGAGCAGTACTTC. It yields the protein CASSLVPSGSDEQYF. Full variable domain (outside the CDR3, taken from reference TRBV7-8 and TRBJ2-7): GAGVSQSPRYKVAKRGQDVALRCDPISGHVSLFWYQQALGQGPEFLTYFQNEAQLDKSGLPSDRFFAERPEGSVSTLKIQRTQQEDSAVYLCASSLVPSGSDEQYFGPGTRLTVT.

In its sample, this clonotype was seen many times. This chain links TRBV6-1 with TRBJ1-5; possibly TRBD1 for D (5 bases). CDR1 and CDR2 from the germline V gene are MNHNS and SASEGT. The ends were cut back, 4 bases at V and 0 bases at J, with 10 bases in the middle. This CDR3 region has 15 residues. CDR3 sequence reads: CASSGIRGSNQPQHF. As DNA, the CDR3 is TGTGCCAGCAGTGGTATAAGGGGTAGCAATCAGCCCCAGCATTTT.